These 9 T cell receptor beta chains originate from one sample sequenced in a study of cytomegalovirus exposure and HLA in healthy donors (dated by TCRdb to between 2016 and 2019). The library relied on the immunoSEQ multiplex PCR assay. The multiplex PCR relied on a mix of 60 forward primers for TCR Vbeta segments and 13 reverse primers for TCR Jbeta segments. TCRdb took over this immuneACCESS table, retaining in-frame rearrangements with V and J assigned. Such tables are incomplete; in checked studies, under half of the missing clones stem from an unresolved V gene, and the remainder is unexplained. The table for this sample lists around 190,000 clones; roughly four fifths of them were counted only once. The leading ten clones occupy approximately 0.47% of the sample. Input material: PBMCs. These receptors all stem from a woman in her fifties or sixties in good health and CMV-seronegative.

The CDR3 DNA follows: TGTGCCAGTCGGACTAGCGGGATTTTGAATGAGCAGTTCTTC. It translates to CASRTSGILNEQFF. The V gene is TRBV19, the J gene TRBJ2-1; 12 positions match TRBD2. Germline V lookup: CDR1 LNHDA, CDR2 SQIVND (reference sequence). V gave up 8 bases and J gave up 7 bases; unmatched junction bases: 6. CDR3 size: 14 residues.

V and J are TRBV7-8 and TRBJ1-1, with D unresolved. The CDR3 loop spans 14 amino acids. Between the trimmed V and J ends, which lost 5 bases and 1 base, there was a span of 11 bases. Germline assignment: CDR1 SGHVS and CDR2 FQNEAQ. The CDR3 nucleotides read TGTGCCAGCAGCCCTGAACGGGGGAACACTGAAGCTTTCTTT. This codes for CASSPERGNTEAFF.

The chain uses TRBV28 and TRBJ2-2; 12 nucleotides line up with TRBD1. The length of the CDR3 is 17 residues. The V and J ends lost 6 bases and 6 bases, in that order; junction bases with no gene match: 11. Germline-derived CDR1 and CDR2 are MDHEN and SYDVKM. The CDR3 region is CASRETPGQGASGELFF. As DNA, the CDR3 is TGTGCCAGCAGGGAAACTCCGGGACAGGGGGCTTCCGGGGAGCTGTTTTTT.

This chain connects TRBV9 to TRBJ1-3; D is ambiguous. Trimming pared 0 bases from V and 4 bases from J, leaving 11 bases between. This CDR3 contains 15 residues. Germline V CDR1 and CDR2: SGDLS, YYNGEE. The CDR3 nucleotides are TGTGCCAGCAGCGTAGGGGTGGGCTCGGGAAACACCATATATTTT. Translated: CASSVGVGSGNTIYF.

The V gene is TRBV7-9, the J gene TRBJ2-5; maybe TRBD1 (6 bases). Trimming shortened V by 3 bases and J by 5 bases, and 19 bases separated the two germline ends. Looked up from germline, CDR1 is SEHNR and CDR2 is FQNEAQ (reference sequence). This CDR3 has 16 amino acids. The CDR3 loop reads CASSFSVVGASETQYF. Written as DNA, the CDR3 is TGTGCCAGCAGCTTTAGTGTTGTGGGGGCGAGTGAGACCCAGTACTTC.

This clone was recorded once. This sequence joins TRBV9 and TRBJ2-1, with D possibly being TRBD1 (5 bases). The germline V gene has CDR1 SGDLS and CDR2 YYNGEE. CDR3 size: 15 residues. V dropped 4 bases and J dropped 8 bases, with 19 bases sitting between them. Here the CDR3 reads CASSTIPSRADEQFF. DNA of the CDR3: TGTGCCAGCAGCACCATACCGTCCAGGGCAGATGAGCAGTTCTTC.

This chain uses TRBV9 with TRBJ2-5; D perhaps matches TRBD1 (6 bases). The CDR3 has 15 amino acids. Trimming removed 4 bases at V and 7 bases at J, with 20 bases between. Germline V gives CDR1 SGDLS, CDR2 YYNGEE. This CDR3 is CASSTLGTPRGTQYF. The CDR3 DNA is TGTGCCAGCAGCACCCTCGGGACACCCCGGGGGACCCAGTACTTC. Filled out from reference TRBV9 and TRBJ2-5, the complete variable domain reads DSGVTQTPKHLITATGQRVTLRCSPRSGDLSVYWYQQSLDQGLQFLIQYYNGEERAKGNILERFSAQQFPDLHSELNLSSLELGDSALYFCASSTLGTPRGTQYFGPGTRLLVL.

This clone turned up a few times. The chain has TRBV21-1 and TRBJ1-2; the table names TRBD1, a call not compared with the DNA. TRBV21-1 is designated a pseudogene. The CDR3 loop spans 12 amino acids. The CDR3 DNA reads TGTGCCAGCAGGGACAGGGCGGGTGGCTACACCTTC. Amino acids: CASRDRAGGYTF.

The CDR3 DNA sequence: TGTGCCAGCAGCCCCGGGACAGGGGGCACAGATACGCAGTATTTT. Its translation: CASSPGTGGTDTQYF. The J gene is TRBJ2-3, the V gene TRBV7-2; 10 bases are shared with TRBD1. Germline V gives CDR1 SGHTA, CDR2 FQGNSA. The CDR3 is 15 residues long. The ends lost 5 bases at V and 1 base at J; junction bases unmatched: 3.